This record covers a single T cell receptor (beta chain). Trimming took off 2 bases at V and 3 bases at J, with 11 bases between the two ends. CDR3 size: 14 residues. Germline V gene data show CDR1 as SGHRS and CDR2 as YFSETQ. The data derive from a study of blood T cell repertoires in COVID-19. Background on the study: Whether acute or convalescent, the COVID-19 samples came from the United States, Italy and Spain. The cDNA or gDNA used as material had been derived from T cells, B-cell-depleted T cells, or PBMCs.

The authors' processing: Amplified reference gene primers provided the basis for estimating nucleated cell counts. TCRdb's table, derived via immunoSEQ multiplex PCR, lists solely in-frame clones and lacks some. That table gives V, J and clone size, and the DNA gave D and trimming. The sample yields some 250,000 clones, 70% to 80% seen once. V is TRBV5-1 and J is TRBJ2-5; D perhaps matches TRBD1 (6 bases). What was sequenced was peripheral blood. This TCR came from a woman at least 80 years old with acute or convalescent COVID-19. Written as DNA, the CDR3 is TGCGCCAGCAGCTTTGGGGGCCCCGAAGAGACCCAGTACTTC. This codes for CASSFGGPEETQYF.